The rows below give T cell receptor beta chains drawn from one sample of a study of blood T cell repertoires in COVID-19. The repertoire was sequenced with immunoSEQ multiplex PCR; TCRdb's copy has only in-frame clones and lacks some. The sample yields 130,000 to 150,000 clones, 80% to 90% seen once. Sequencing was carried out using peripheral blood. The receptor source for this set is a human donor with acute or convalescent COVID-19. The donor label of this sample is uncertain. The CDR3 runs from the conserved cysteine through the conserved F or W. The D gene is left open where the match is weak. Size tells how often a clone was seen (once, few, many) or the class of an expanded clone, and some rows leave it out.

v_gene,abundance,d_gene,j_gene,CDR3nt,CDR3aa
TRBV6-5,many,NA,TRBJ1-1,TGTGCCAGCAGATCGAGAGTACGGGGCACTGAAGCTTTCTTT,CASRSRVRGTEAFF
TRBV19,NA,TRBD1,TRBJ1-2,TGTGCCAGTAGCCCACTGGGGGACAGGAGCGACTATGGCTACACCTTC,CASSPLGDRSDYGYTF
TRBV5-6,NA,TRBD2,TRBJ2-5,TGTGCCAGCAGCTCCGGACTAGGAGAGACCCAGTACTTC,CASSSGLGETQYF
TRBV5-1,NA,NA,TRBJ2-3,TGCGCCAGCAGCCCTCAGGCCACTAGCACAGATACGCAGTATTTT,CASSPQATSTDTQYF
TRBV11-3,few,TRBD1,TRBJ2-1,TGTGCCAGCAGCACGTGGACAGGGGAAGATGCCGAGCAGTTCTTC,CASSTWTGEDAEQFF
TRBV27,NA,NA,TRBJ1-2,TGTGCCAGCAGTCCCTCGGACAGCTATGGCTACACCTTC,CASSPSDSYGYTF
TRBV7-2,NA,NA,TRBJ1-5,TGTGCCAGCAGCGTGGACTATAATCAGCCCCAGCATTTT,CASSVDYNQPQHF
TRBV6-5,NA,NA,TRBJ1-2,TGTGCCAGCTGGAGCAGGGCCTATGGCTACACCTTC,CASWSRAYGYTF
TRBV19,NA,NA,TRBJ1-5,TGTGCCAGTAGTATTAAAGGCGGTCAGCCCCAGCATTTT,CASSIKGGQPQHF
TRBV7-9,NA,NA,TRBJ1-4,TGTGCCAGCAGGCCGACTGTCCAGGGGGAAAAACTGTTTTTT,CASRPTVQGEKLFF
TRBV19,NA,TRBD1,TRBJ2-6,TGTGCCAGTAGTATAGTAGGGACAGGGGTCTCTGGGGCCAACGTCCTGACTTTC,CASSIVGTGVSGANVLTF
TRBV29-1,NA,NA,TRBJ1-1,TGCAGCGTTGATGGCAGGGGCACTGAAGCTTTCTTT,CSVDGRGTEAFF
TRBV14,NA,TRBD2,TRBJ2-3,TGTGCCAGCAGCCAAGATGAACTAGCGGGGTCAGATACGCAGTATTTT,CASSQDELAGSDTQYF
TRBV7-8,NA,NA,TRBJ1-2,TGTGCCAGCAGCTTAGGCCGGGTTATCTATGGCTACACCTTC,CASSLGRVIYGYTF
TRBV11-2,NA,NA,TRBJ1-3,TGTGCCAGCAGCCCCAACCCGGGATTCTCTGGAAACACCATATATTTT,CASSPNPGFSGNTIYF
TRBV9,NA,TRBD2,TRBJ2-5,TGTGCCAGCAGCTTGGGACTAGTGGGTGAGACCCAGTACTTC,CASSLGLVGETQYF
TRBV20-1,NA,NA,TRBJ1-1,TGCAGTGCCTCAGCGGGGACTGAAGCTTTCTTT,CSASAGTEAFF
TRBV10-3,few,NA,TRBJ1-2,TGTGCCATCAGTGCGGAGCAGGGTTATGGCTACACCTTC,CAISAEQGYGYTF
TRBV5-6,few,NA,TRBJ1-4,TGTGCCAGCAGCTTCTTGAGCGGGGGTGAAAAACTGTTTTTT,CASSFLSGGEKLFF
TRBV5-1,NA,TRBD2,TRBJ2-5,TGCGCCAGCAGCTTGGAGGGCCCGGGGGGCCAAGAGACCCAGTACTTC,CASSLEGPGGQETQYF
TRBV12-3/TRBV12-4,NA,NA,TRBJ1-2,TGTGCCAGCAGCGCTAGGGGCTCCTATGGCTACACCTTC,CASSARGSYGYTF
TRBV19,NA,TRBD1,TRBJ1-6,TGTGCCAGTAGTTACGGGACAGGGGAATCACCCCTCCACTTT,CASSYGTGESPLHF
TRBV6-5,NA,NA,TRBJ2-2,TGTGCCAGCAGCGGTTCGAACACCGGGGAGCTGTTTTTT,CASSGSNTGELFF
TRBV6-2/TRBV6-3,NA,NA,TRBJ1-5,TGTGCCAGCAGTTACTGGTCAGACTATCAGCCCCAGCATTTT,CASSYWSDYQPQHF
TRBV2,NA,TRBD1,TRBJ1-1,TGTGCCAGCAGTGAGTGGGACAGGGACACTGAAGCTTTCTTT,CASSEWDRDTEAFF
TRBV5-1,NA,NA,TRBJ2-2,TGCGCCAGCAGCTTCCAGGGGTCGAACACCGGGGAGCTGTTTTTT,CASSFQGSNTGELFF
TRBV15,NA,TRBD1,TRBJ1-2,TGTGCCACCAGCAGAGGAGTTGCCCGGACAGGGGACCAGGATGGCTACACCTTC,CATSRGVARTGDQDGYTF
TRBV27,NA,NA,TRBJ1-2,TGTGCCAGCAGTCACGACAGTAACTATGGCTACACCTTC,CASSHDSNYGYTF
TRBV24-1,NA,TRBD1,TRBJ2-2,TGTGCCACCAGTCCTACGGGGACAGCGAACACCGGGGAGCTGTTTTTT,CATSPTGTANTGELFF
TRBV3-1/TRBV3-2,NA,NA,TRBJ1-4,TGTGCCAGCAGCCCTCGGGCCCCCGGGAGTGAAAAACTGTTTTTT,CASSPRAPGSEKLFF
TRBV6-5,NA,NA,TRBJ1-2,TGTGCCACCCTATATAACTATGGCTACACCTTC,CATLYNYGYTF
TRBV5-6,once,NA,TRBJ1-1,TGTGCCAGCAGCTCTACAGGGACCACTGAAGCTTTCTTT,CASSSTGTTEAFF
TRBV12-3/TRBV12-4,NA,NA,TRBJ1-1,TGTGCCAGCAGCCTCGGGACACCTGAAGCTTTCTTT,CASSLGTPEAFF
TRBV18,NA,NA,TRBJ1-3,TGTGCCAGCTCACCCGGAACAGGGTTGGGAAACACCATATATTTT,CASSPGTGLGNTIYF
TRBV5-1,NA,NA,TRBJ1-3,TGCGCCAGCAGAGCGAGTCTCTCTGGAAACACCATATATTTT,CASRASLSGNTIYF
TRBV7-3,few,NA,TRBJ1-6,TGTGCCAGCAGCCCCGGGACATCCCAAGGTTCACCCCTCCACTTT,CASSPGTSQGSPLHF
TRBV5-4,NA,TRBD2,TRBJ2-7,TGTGCCAGCAGCTTGAGCGGGGGCCGAATCTACGAGCAGTACTTC,CASSLSGGRIYEQYF
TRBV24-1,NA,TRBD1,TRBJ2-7,TGTGCCACCAGTGACCCAGTCCGGACAGGGACCTACGAGCAGTACTTC,CATSDPVRTGTYEQYF
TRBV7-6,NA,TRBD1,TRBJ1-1,TGTGCCAGCAGTTCGGGACAGGGTTGGACTGAAGCTTTCTTT,CASSSGQGWTEAFF
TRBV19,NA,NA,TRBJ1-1,TGTGCCAGTAGTATAACCGGGATTTATGAAGCTTTCTTT,CASSITGIYEAFF
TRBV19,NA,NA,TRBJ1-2,TGTGCCAGTAATTCGGGCGGGGGCCCGGGCACGGGCTACACCTTC,CASNSGGGPGTGYTF
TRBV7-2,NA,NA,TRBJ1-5,TGTGCCAGCAGCCACCCCCCATGGGAGGGTCAGCCCCAGCATTTT,CASSHPPWEGQPQHF